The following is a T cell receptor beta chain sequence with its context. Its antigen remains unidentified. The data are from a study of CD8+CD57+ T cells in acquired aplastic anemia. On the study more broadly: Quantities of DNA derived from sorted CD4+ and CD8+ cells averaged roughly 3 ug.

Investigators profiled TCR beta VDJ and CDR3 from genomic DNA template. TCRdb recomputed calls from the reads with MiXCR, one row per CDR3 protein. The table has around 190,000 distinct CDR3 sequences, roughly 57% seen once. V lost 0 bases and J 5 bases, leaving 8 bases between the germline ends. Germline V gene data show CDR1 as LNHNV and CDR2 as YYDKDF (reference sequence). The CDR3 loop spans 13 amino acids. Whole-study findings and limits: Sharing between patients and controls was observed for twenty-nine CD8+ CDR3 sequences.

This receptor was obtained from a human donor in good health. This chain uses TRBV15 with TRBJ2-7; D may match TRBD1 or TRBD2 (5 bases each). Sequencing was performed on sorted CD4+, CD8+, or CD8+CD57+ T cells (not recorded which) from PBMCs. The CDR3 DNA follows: TGTGCCACCAGCAGAGACAGGGACCACGAGCAGTACTTC. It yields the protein CATSRDRDHEQYF.